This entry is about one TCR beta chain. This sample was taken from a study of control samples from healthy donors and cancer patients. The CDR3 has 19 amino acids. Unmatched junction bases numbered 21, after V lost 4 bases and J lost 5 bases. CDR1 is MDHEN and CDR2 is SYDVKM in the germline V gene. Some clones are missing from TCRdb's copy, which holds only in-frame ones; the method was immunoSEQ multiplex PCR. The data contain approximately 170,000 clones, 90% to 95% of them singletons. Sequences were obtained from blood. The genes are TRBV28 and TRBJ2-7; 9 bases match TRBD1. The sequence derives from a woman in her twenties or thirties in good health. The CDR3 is CASSSAGGNSTRDRDEQYF. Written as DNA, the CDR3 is TGTGCCAGCAGTTCGGCCGGGGGGAACTCGACCCGGGACAGGGACGAGCAGTACTTC.